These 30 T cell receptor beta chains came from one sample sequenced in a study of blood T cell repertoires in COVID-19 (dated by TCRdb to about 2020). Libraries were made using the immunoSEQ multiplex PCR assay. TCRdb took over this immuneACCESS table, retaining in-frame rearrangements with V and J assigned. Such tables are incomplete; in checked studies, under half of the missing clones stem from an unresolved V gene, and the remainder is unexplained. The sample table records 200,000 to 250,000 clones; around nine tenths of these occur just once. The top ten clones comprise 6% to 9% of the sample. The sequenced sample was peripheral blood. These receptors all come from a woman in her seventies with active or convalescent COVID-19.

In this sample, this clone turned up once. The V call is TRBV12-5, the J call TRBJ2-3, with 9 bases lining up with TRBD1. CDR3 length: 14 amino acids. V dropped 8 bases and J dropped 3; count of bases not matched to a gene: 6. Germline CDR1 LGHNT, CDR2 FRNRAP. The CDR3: CASRDRELTDTQYF. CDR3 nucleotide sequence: TGTGCTAGTCGGGACAGGGAATTAACAGATACGCAGTATTTT. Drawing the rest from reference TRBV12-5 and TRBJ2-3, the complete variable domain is DARVTQTPRHKVTEMGQEVTMRCQPILGHNTVFWYRQTMMQGLELLAYFRNRAPLDDSGMPKDRFSAEMPDATLATLKIQPSEPRDSAVYFCASRDRELTDTQYFGPGTRLTVL.

CDR3: CATSDGATDTQYF. The CDR3 bases are TGTGCCACCAGTGATGGGGCCACAGATACGCAGTATTTT. This sequence joins TRBV24-1 and TRBJ2-3; D is possibly TRBD1 (5 bases). The CDR3 covers 13 residues. Germline V gives CDR1 KGHDR, CDR2 SFDVKD. V was trimmed by 3 bases and J by 2 bases, leaving 5 bases between them.

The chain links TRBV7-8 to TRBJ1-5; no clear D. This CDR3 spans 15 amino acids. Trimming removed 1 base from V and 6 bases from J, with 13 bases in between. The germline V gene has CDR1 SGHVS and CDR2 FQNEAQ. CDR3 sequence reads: CASSLGAVGSQPQHF. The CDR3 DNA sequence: TGTGCCAGCAGCTTAGGGGCAGTAGGAAGTCAGCCCCAGCATTTT.

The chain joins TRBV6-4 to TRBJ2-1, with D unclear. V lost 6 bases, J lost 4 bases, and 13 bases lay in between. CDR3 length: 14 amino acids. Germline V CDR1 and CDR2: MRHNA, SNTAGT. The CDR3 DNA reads TGTGCCAGCAGCAGATCTCCCTCTTACAATGAGCAGTTCTTC. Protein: CASSRSPSYNEQFF.

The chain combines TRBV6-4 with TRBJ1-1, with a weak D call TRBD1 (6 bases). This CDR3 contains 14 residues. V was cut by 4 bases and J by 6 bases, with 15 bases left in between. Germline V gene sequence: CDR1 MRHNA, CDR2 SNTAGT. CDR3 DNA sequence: TGTGCCAGCAGTGCCTCCCAGGGGTCCCCTGAAGCTTTCTTT. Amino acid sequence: CASSASQGSPEAFF.

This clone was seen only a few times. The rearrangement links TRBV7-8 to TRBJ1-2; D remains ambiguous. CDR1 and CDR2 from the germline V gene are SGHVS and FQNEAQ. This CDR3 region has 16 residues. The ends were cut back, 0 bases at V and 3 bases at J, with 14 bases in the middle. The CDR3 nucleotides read TGTGCCAGCAGCTTAGCGAACGGCTTCGAGGACTATGGCTACACCTTC. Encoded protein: CASSLANGFEDYGYTF.

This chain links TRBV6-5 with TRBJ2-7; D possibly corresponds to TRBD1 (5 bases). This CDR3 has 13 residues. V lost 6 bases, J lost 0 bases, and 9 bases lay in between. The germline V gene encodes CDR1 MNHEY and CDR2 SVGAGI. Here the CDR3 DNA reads TGTGCCAGCAGACGACAGAGCTCCTACGAGCAGTACTTC. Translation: CASRRQSSYEQYF.

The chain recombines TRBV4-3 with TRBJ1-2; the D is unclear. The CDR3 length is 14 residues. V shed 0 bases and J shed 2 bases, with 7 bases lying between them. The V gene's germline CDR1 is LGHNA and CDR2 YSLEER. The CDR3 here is CASSQDVGNYGYTF. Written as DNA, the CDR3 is TGCGCCAGCAGCCAAGATGTCGGGAACTATGGCTACACCTTC.

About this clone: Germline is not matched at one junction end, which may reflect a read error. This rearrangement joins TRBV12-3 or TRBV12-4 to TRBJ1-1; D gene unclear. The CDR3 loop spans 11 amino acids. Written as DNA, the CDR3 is TGTGCCAGCAGCGATCGTACTGCAGCTTTCTTT. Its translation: CASSDRTAAFF.

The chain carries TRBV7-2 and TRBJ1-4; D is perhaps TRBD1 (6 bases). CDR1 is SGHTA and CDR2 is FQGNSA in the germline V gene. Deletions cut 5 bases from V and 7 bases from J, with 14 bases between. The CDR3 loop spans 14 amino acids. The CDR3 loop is CASSSREGGEKLFF. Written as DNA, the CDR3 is TGTGCCAGCAGCAGCCGGGAAGGGGGTGAAAAACTGTTTTTT.

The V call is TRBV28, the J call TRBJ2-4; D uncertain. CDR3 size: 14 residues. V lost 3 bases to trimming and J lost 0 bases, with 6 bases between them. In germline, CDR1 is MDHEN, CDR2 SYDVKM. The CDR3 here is CASSFPLAKNIQYF. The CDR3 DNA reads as TGTGCCAGCAGTTTCCCACTAGCCAAAAACATTCAGTACTTC.

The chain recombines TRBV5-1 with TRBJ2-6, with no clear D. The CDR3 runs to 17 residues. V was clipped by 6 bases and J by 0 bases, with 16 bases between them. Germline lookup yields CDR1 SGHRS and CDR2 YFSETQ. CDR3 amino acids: CASTPQIVSSGANVLTF. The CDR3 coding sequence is TGCGCCAGCACCCCACAGATAGTTAGCTCTGGGGCCAACGTCCTGACTTTC.

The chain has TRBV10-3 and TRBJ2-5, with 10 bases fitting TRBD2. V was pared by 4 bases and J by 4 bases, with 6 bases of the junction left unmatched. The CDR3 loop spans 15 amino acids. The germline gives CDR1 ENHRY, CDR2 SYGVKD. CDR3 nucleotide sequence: TGTGCCATCAGTGGCCCGAGCGGGGGGGGAGAGACCCAGTACTTC. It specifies CAISGPSGGGETQYF.

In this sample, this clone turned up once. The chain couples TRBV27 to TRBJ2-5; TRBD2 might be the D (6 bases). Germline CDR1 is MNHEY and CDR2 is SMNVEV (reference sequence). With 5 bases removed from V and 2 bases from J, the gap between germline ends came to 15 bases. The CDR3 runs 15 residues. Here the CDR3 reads CASSPRPGEQETQYF. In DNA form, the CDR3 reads TGTGCCAGCAGTCCCCGGCCGGGGGAACAAGAGACCCAGTACTTC.

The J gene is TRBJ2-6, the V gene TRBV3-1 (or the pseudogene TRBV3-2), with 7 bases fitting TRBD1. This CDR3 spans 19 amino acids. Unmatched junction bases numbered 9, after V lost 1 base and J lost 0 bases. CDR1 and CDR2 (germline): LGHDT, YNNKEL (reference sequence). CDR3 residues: CASSQGVGQPSSGANVLTF. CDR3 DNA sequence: TGTGCCAGCAGCCAAGGGGTGGGACAGCCTTCCTCTGGGGCCAACGTCCTGACTTTC.

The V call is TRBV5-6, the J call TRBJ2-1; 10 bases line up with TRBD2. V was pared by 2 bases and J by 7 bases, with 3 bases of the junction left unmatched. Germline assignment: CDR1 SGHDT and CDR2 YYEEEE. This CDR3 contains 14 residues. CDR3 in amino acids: CASSLAGGHNEQFF. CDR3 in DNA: TGTGCCAGCAGCTTAGCGGGGGGGCATAATGAGCAGTTCTTC.

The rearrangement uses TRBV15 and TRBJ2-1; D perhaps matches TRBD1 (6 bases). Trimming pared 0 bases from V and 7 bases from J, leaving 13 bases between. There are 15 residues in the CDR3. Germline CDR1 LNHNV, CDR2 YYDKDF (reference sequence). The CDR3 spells CATSREQGRVNEQFF. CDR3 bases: TGTGCCACCAGCAGAGAACAGGGAAGGGTGAATGAGCAGTTCTTC. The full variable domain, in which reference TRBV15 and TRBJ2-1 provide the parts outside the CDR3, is DAMVIQNPRYQVTQFGKPVTLSCSQTLNHNVMYWYQQKSSQAPKLLFHYYDKDFNNEADTPDNFQSRRPNTSFCFLDIRSPGLGDTAMYLCATSREQGRVNEQFFGPGTRLTVL.

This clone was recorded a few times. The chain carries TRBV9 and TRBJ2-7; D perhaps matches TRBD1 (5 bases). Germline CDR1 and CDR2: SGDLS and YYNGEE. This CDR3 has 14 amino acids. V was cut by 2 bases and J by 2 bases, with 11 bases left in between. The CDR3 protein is CASSVSRVPYEQYF. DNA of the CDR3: TGTGCCAGCAGCGTTTCCAGGGTCCCCTACGAGCAGTACTTC.

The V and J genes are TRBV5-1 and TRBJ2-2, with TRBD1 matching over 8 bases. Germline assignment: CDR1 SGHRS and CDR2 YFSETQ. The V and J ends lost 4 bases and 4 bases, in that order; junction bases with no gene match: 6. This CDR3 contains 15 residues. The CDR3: CASSTPGGSTGELFF. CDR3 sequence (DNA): TGCGCCAGCAGCACGCCAGGGGGCAGCACCGGGGAGCTGTTTTTT.

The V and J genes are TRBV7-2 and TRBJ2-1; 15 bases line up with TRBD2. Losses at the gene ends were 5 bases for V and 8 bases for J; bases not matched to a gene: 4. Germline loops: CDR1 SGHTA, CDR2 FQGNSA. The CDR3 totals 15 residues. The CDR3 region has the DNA TGTGCCAGCAGCCTTGGACTAGCGGGGGGGGATGAGCAGTTCTTC. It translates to CASSLGLAGGDEQFF. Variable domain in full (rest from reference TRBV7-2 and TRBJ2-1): GAGVSQSPSNKVTEKGKDVELRCDPISGHTALYWYRQSLGQGLEFLIYFQGNSAPDKSGLPSDRFSAERTGGSVSTLTIQRTQQEDSAVYLCASSLGLAGGDEQFFGPGTRLTVL.

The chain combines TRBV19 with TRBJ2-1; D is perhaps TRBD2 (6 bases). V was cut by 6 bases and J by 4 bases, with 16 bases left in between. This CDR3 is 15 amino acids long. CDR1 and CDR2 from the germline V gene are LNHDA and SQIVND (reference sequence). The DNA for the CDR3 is TGTGCCAGTAGCGGGGGTTCACTCGGGTACAATGAGCAGTTCTTC. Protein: CASSGGSLGYNEQFF.

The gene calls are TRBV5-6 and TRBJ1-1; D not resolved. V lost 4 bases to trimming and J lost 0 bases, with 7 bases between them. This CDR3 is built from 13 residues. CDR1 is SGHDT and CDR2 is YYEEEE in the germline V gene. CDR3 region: CASSVDMNTEAFF. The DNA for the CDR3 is TGTGCCAGCAGCGTCGACATGAACACTGAAGCTTTCTTT.

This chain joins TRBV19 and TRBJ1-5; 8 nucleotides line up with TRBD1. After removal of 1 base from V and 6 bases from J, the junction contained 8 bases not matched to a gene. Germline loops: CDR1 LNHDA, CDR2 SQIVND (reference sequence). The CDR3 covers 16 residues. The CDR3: CASSIASGGRGQPQHF. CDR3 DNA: TGTGCCAGTAGTATAGCCTCAGGGGGCCGAGGTCAGCCCCAGCATTTT. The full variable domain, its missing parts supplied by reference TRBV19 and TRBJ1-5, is DGGITQSPKYLFRKEGQNVTLSCEQNLNHDAMYWYRQDPGQGLRLIYYSQIVNDFQKGDIAEGYSVSREKKESFPLTVTSAQKNPTAFYLCASSIASGGRGQPQHFGDGTRLSIL.

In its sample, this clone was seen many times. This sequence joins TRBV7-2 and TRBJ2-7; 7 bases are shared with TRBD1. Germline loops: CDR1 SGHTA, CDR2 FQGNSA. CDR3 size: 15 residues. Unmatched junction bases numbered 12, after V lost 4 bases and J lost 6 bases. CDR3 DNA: TGTGCCAGCAGCTCTCACCGGGACAGAGTATTCGAGCAGTACTTC. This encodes CASSSHRDRVFEQYF.

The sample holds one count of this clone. The CDR3 here is CASSQLWRDLQETQYF. The CDR3 region has the DNA TGTGCCAGCAGCCAACTATGGCGGGACCTTCAAGAGACCCAGTACTTC. The chain has TRBV3-1 (or the pseudogene TRBV3-2) and TRBJ2-5, with D tentatively TRBD2 (6 bases). CDR1 and CDR2 from the germline V gene are LGHDT and YNNKEL (reference sequence). This CDR3 is 16 amino acids long. Trimming cost V 2 bases and J 2 bases, with 15 bases left between them.

The CDR3 coding sequence is TGTGCCAGCAGCCCCGTAGGGGGTGTCACCGGGGAGCTGTTTTTT. Encoded protein: CASSPVGGVTGELFF. The chain is built from TRBV7-2 and TRBJ2-2, with a possible D match to TRBD1 (6 bases). Germline CDR1 reads SGHTA; CDR2 reads FQGNSA. V dropped 5 bases and J dropped 4 bases, with 14 bases sitting between them. The CDR3 has 15 residues. Combining the CDR3 with reference TRBV7-2 and TRBJ2-2 gives the whole variable domain GAGVSQSPSNKVTEKGKDVELRCDPISGHTALYWYRQSLGQGLEFLIYFQGNSAPDKSGLPSDRFSAERTGGSVSTLTIQRTQQEDSAVYLCASSPVGGVTGELFFGEGSRLTVL.

DNA for the CDR3: TGTGCCAGCAGCGGCGGGATTTATAATTCACCCCTCCACTTT. Translated, it gives CASSGGIYNSPLHF. The V and J genes are TRBV5-4 and TRBJ1-6; D unclear. CDR1 SGHNT and CDR2 YYREEE come from the germline V gene (reference sequence). The CDR3 consists of 14 residues. V lost 4 bases and J 4 bases, leaving 9 bases between the germline ends.

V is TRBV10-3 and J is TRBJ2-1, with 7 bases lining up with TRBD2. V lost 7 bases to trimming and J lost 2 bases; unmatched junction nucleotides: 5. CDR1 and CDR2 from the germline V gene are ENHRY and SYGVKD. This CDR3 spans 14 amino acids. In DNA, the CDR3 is TGTGCCATCAAGGGCGGGGGAGCCTACAATGAGCAGTTCTTC. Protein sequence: CAIKGGGAYNEQFF.

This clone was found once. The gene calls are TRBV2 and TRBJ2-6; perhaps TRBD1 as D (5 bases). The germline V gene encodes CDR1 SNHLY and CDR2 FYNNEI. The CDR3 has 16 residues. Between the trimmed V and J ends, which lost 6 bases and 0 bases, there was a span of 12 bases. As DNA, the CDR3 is TGTGCCAGCAGGGACACCCTCCTCTCTGGGGCCAACGTCCTGACTTTC. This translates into CASRDTLLSGANVLTF.

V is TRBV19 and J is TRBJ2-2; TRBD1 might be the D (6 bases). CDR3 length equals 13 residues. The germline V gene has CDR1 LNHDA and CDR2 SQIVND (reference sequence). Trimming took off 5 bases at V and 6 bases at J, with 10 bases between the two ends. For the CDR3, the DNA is TGTGCCAGTAGTTTACAGGGTCCCGGGGAGCTGTTTTTT. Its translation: CASSLQGPGELFF.